This is a list of T cell receptor beta chains from one sample in a study of blood T cell repertoires in COVID-19. TCRdb's table, derived via immunoSEQ multiplex PCR, lists solely in-frame clones and lacks some. Of about 220,000 clones in the sample, 83% were seen once. Sequencing was performed on peripheral blood. The receptors here all came from a woman between 35 and 50 years old with active or convalescent COVID-19. Each CDR3 is given with its conserved first and last residue. The order of the fields is D gene, clone size, J gene, V gene, CDR3 DNA, CDR3 protein. D genes are given only for firm matches. Not every row has a clone size; where given, it reads once, few, many or a size class.

D gene: TRBD1; clone size: few; J gene: TRBJ1-2; V gene: TRBV5-4; CDR3 DNA: TGTGCCAGCAGCTTGAGGGTCAGGGGGTATGGCTACACCTTC; CDR3 protein: CASSLRVRGYGYTF
D gene: -; clone size: few; J gene: TRBJ1-1; V gene: TRBV12-3/TRBV12-4; CDR3 DNA: TGTGCCAGCACCTTTTCTGGGCGAGCTGAAGCTTTCTTT; CDR3 protein: CASTFSGRAEAFF
D gene: -; clone size: -; J gene: TRBJ1-2; V gene: TRBV3-1/TRBV3-2; CDR3 DNA: TGTGCCAGCAGCCAAGCAGGGGACTATGGCTACACCTTC; CDR3 protein: CASSQAGDYGYTF
D gene: -; clone size: -; J gene: TRBJ2-6; V gene: TRBV7-9; CDR3 DNA: TGTGCCAGCAGCCCTTCGCTTTGGCAGGCGTCCTCTGGGGCCAACGTCCTGACTTTC; CDR3 protein: CASSPSLWQASSGANVLTF
D gene: -; clone size: -; J gene: TRBJ2-7; V gene: TRBV14; CDR3 DNA: TGTGCCAGCAGCCAAGAATTAGGGGATGAGCAGTACTTC; CDR3 protein: CASSQELGDEQYF
D gene: -; clone size: -; J gene: TRBJ2-7; V gene: TRBV7-2; CDR3 DNA: TGTGCCAGCAGCCACTATGAGGCTAGCGATGAGCAGTACTTC; CDR3 protein: CASSHYEASDEQYF
D gene: -; clone size: -; J gene: TRBJ1-2; V gene: TRBV18; CDR3 DNA: TGTGCCAGCTCTCGCGACAGCCCCTATGGCTACACCTTC; CDR3 protein: CASSRDSPYGYTF
D gene: -; clone size: -; J gene: TRBJ2-1; V gene: TRBV4-2; CDR3 DNA: TGTGCCAGCAGCCAAGAGGGCAGGGTGGGCAATGAGCAGTTCTTC; CDR3 protein: CASSQEGRVGNEQFF
D gene: TRBD1; clone size: -; J gene: TRBJ1-1; V gene: TRBV2; CDR3 DNA: TGTGCCAGCAGCGACCGACAGGGGAGTACGGCTTTCTTT; CDR3 protein: CASSDRQGSTAFF
D gene: -; clone size: -; J gene: TRBJ2-7; V gene: TRBV27; CDR3 DNA: TGTGCCAGCAGTTTATCTTGGGGCTCCTCCTTCTACGAGCAGTACTTC; CDR3 protein: CASSLSWGSSFYEQYF
D gene: -; clone size: -; J gene: TRBJ2-3; V gene: TRBV29-1; CDR3 DNA: TGCAGCGTGCGAGGGTGGGCAGATACGCAGTATTTT; CDR3 protein: CSVRGWADTQYF
D gene: -; clone size: -; J gene: TRBJ2-2; V gene: TRBV6-5; CDR3 DNA: TGTGCCAGCAGCGCGGTGGGAGTCGACACCGGGGAGCTGTTTTTT; CDR3 protein: CASSAVGVDTGELFF
D gene: -; clone size: -; J gene: TRBJ1-4; V gene: TRBV2; CDR3 DNA: TGTGCCAGCAGCACTTCAGCCGAGGCGGGTTCTCTAACTAATGAAAAACTGTTTTTT; CDR3 protein: CASSTSAEAGSLTNEKLFF
D gene: -; clone size: -; J gene: TRBJ1-1; V gene: TRBV21-1; CDR3 DNA: TGTGCCAGCGGCTGCCGAGGGGGCGCGGCTTTCTTT; CDR3 protein: CASGCRGGAAFF
D gene: -; clone size: -; J gene: TRBJ1-5; V gene: TRBV5-1; CDR3 DNA: TGCGCCAGCAGCCCGGAGGGGCGGGGGCGTGATCAGCCCCAGCATTTT; CDR3 protein: CASSPEGRGRDQPQHF
D gene: TRBD2; clone size: -; J gene: TRBJ2-2; V gene: TRBV10-2; CDR3 DNA: TGCGCCAGCAGGAGCGGGAGGAACACCGGGGAGCTGTTTTTT; CDR3 protein: CASRSGRNTGELFF
D gene: -; clone size: -; J gene: TRBJ2-5; V gene: TRBV7-7; CDR3 DNA: TGTGCTAGCAGCTTAGGGTTAGCACAAGAGACCCAGTACTTC; CDR3 protein: CASSLGLAQETQYF
D gene: TRBD1; clone size: -; J gene: TRBJ1-3; V gene: TRBV19; CDR3 DNA: TGTGCCAGTCATCCCCTGGGACAGGGGTTCTCTGGAAACACCATATATTTT; CDR3 protein: CASHPLGQGFSGNTIYF
D gene: TRBD1; clone size: -; J gene: TRBJ2-2; V gene: TRBV7-2; CDR3 DNA: TGTGCCAGCAGCCCTACCGGGGGACAGGGGGCCGGGGAGCTGTTTTTT; CDR3 protein: CASSPTGGQGAGELFF
D gene: -; clone size: -; J gene: TRBJ2-3; V gene: TRBV12-5; CDR3 DNA: TGTGCTAGTGGTCCCGGGGGCACAGATACGCAGTATTTT; CDR3 protein: CASGPGGTDTQYF
D gene: TRBD1; clone size: -; J gene: TRBJ1-1; V gene: TRBV6-1; CDR3 DNA: TGTGCCAGCAGTGACGGGACAGGGGGGCCGAACACTGAAGCTTTCTTT; CDR3 protein: CASSDGTGGPNTEAFF
D gene: -; clone size: -; J gene: TRBJ1-1; V gene: TRBV5-1; CDR3 DNA: TGCGCCAGCAGCTTTCGAGGACAAAACACTGAAGCTTTCTTT; CDR3 protein: CASSFRGQNTEAFF
D gene: TRBD1; clone size: -; J gene: TRBJ1-6; V gene: TRBV30; CDR3 DNA: TGTGCCTGGAGTCTGACGGACAGGAATCTCCACTTT; CDR3 protein: CAWSLTDRNLHF
D gene: TRBD1; clone size: -; J gene: TRBJ1-1; V gene: TRBV6-2/TRBV6-3; CDR3 DNA: TGTGCCAGCAGTTACCAGGGGGGGAACACTGAAGCTTTCTTT; CDR3 protein: CASSYQGGNTEAFF
D gene: TRBD1; clone size: -; J gene: TRBJ2-7; V gene: TRBV18; CDR3 DNA: TGTGCCAGCTCACCAACAGGGGGAAGATACGAGCAGTACTTC; CDR3 protein: CASSPTGGRYEQYF
D gene: -; clone size: -; J gene: TRBJ2-3; V gene: TRBV6-4; CDR3 DNA: TGTGCCAGCAGTGACTCAGGCGCGGATAGCACAGATACGCAGTATTTT; CDR3 protein: CASSDSGADSTDTQYF
D gene: TRBD1; clone size: -; J gene: TRBJ1-1; V gene: TRBV6-1; CDR3 DNA: TGTGCCAGCAGTGAAGCAGGACAGGGGGCGAGAGCTTTCTTT; CDR3 protein: CASSEAGQGARAFF
D gene: TRBD1; clone size: -; J gene: TRBJ1-6; V gene: TRBV15; CDR3 DNA: TGTGCCACCAGCAGAGAGGCAGGGGGTTCTTCACCCCTCCACTTT; CDR3 protein: CATSREAGGSSPLHF
D gene: -; clone size: -; J gene: TRBJ1-1; V gene: TRBV10-3; CDR3 DNA: TGTGCCATCAGTGCGGTTTTGTCTGAAGCTTTCTTT; CDR3 protein: CAISAVLSEAFF
D gene: TRBD2; clone size: -; J gene: TRBJ2-3; V gene: TRBV7-2; CDR3 DNA: TGTGCCAGCAGCTCGGGACTAGCGGGAGAGACAGATACGCAGTATTTT; CDR3 protein: CASSSGLAGETDTQYF
D gene: -; clone size: once; J gene: TRBJ1-1; V gene: TRBV28; CDR3 DNA: TGTGCCAGCAGTTTGAGAGACACTGAAGCTTTCTTT; CDR3 protein: CASSLRDTEAFF
D gene: -; clone size: -; J gene: TRBJ2-5; V gene: TRBV7-9; CDR3 DNA: TGTGCCAGCAGCCCATGGGGCAGTCAAGAGACCCAGTACTTC; CDR3 protein: CASSPWGSQETQYF
D gene: -; clone size: -; J gene: TRBJ2-5; V gene: TRBV14; CDR3 DNA: TGTGCCAGCAGCCAACGTGGCAGAAAGCAAGAGACCCAGTACTTC; CDR3 protein: CASSQRGRKQETQYF
D gene: -; clone size: -; J gene: TRBJ2-5; V gene: TRBV7-3; CDR3 DNA: TGTGCCAGCAGCCCCCAAGGCAGTGAGGGGACCCAGTACTTC; CDR3 protein: CASSPQGSEGTQYF
D gene: -; clone size: -; J gene: TRBJ1-2; V gene: TRBV20-1; CDR3 DNA: TGCAGCTCTCCCGACTATGGCTACACCTTC; CDR3 protein: CSSPDYGYTF
D gene: -; clone size: -; J gene: TRBJ2-7; V gene: TRBV6-5; CDR3 DNA: TGTGCCAGCAGTTACTCGAGGCCCAGGGTCGCCTACGAGCAGTACTTC; CDR3 protein: CASSYSRPRVAYEQYF
D gene: -; clone size: -; J gene: TRBJ1-2; V gene: TRBV27; CDR3 DNA: TGTGCCAGCAGTTTATTGGAGGGCTCTGGGGGCTACACCTTC; CDR3 protein: CASSLLEGSGGYTF
D gene: TRBD2; clone size: -; J gene: TRBJ2-6; V gene: TRBV3-1/TRBV3-2; CDR3 DNA: TGTGCCAGCAGCCCCATCGGGGGGGTCGCCTCTGGGGCCAACGTCCTGACTTTC; CDR3 protein: CASSPIGGVASGANVLTF